This TCR beta chain is drawn from a study of response to subunit inactivated influenza vaccine (dated by TCRdb to 2016 to 2019). In terms of the full investigation: Deep quantitative T cell receptor repertoire profiling was used in the study to track responses to a trivalent subunit inactivated influenza vaccine.

Study-wide conclusions, independent of this receptor: It was suggested by the authors that each seasonal influenza vaccination may recruit only a limited number of new T cells.

Libraries were built with RT-PCR. The sequencing machine was an Illumina HiSeq 2500. TCRdb reprocessing: public reads trimmed at Q25 with fastp, clones called with MiXCR, in-frame beta chains kept. All rows with the same CDR3 protein become a single entry with the most common DNA and genes. This sample gives around 530,000 distinct CDR3 sequences in total; approximately 10% of them show up just once. The biggest ten clones account for approximately 10% of the sample. CDR1 and CDR2 are read off the germline V gene as LGHNA and YNFKEQ. The V and J ends are trimmed by 1 base and 5 bases, leaving 8 bases between them. The CDR3 numbers 13 residues from cysteine through phenylalanine. Only the CDR3 region is kept as DNA, spanning 39 bases read in frame from base 1. As to this clonotype: It lacks a known antigen. There are no base qualities to consult, and no much larger clone falls within one base.

The receptor's source is a man aged 45-60 years who received an inactivated influenza vaccine. Donor details come from another sample of the same person, matched by shared clones. The sequencing here drew on PBMCs from blood, taken on the day of vaccination. The chain was built from TRBV4-2 and TRBJ2-5; the D gene is not confidently resolved. In nucleotides, the sequence is TGTGCCAGCAGCCAAGTGGCGTGGGAGACCCAGTACTTC. Translated, this is CASSQVAWETQYF.